Sequencing of this T cell receptor (beta chain) was carried out in a study of CD8 T cells in Susac syndrome. Reverse transcription of about 0.5 to 1 ug RNA was performed with random hexamers. One entry per CDR3 protein results from TCRdb running MiXCR on the immunoSEQ multiplex PCR reads. This table has a few hundred thousand distinct CDR3 sequences, 75% to 90% appearing once. The V gene's germline CDR1 is MGHRA and CDR2 YSYEKL. The CDR3 loop spans 14 amino acids. V lost 0 bases, J lost 7 bases, and 10 bases lay in between. The sample comprised CD8+ T cells from PBMCs. The gene calls are TRBV4-1 and TRBJ1-5; D not certain. The receptor's source is a human donor with multiple sclerosis. The CDR3 is CASSQDGLVQPQHF. In nucleotides, the CDR3 is TGCGCCAGCAGCCAAGACGGGCTGGTACAGCCCCAGCATTTT.